This T cell receptor (beta chain) was identified in a study of T cells in localized non-small cell lung cancer. Study findings and constraints: The greatest T cell clonality was found in uninvolved adjacent lung (higher than in tumor). Sequencing was limited to one tumor region, leaving the possibility of heterogeneity open. Elevated circulating T cell density in blood was associated with longer overall survival. Paired adjacent lung recovered a median around 52 of the top 100 tumor clones.

The germline V and J ends were trimmed by 1 base and 3 bases, with 15 bases remaining between them. In germline, CDR1 is SGHTA, CDR2 FQGNSA. The CDR3 sequence is 17 residues long. This clone was seen once. The antigen is not known. Data came from immunoSEQ multiplex PCR; TCRdb stores just in-frame clones and leaves some out. This sample has 23,000 or so clones, with 92% found just once. The chain uses TRBV7-2 and TRBJ2-2; no clear D. This receptor was obtained from a man aged 35-75 years with stage III squamous cell lung carcinoma. The sequenced sample was peripheral blood, obtained before any cancer treatment. CDR3 nucleotide sequence: TGTGCCAGCAGCTTAGATCCCGTCGGCCTGGACACCGGGGAGCTGTTTTTT. Protein sequence: CASSLDPVGLDTGELFF. Drawing the rest from reference TRBV7-2 and TRBJ2-2, the complete variable domain is GAGVSQSPSNKVTEKGKDVELRCDPISGHTALYWYRQSLGQGLEFLIYFQGNSAPDKSGLPSDRFSAERTGGSVSTLTIQRTQQEDSAVYLCASSLDPVGLDTGELFFGEGSRLTVL.